A selection of T cell receptor beta chains follows, all from one sample in a study of T cells after yellow fever vaccination. TCRdb ran MiXCR on the 5' RACE reads and lists one entry per CDR3 protein. The data hold some 63,000 distinct CDR3 sequences, with 6.5% to 9% observed a single time. The specimen was CD8+ T cells sorted from PBMCs, collected 15 days after the yellow fever booster vaccination. Every receptor here comes from a young man who received the YFV17D yellow fever vaccine. CDR3s include the opening cysteine and the closing phenylalanine or tryptophan. The D gene is left open where the match is weak. Expanded clones are given a class, and other clones once, few, many or no size at all.

size	D	V	J	CDR3	DNA
many	TRBD2	TRBV5-1	TRBJ2-1	CASSLVGGDEQFF	TGCGCCAGCAGCTTGGTCGGGGGGGATGAGCAGTTCTTC
many	TRBD1	TRBV7-9	TRBJ2-4	CASSEAIGGWAKNIQYF	TGTGCCAGCAGCGAAGCAATAGGGGGCTGGGCCAAAAACATTCAGTACTTC
many	-	TRBV13	TRBJ2-7	CASSQGPYDGYEQYF	TGTGCCAGCAGTCAGGGCCCTTATGACGGGTACGAGCAGTACTTC
many	-	TRBV5-5	TRBJ2-7	CASSLDRAYEQYF	TGTGCCAGCAGCTTAGACAGAGCCTACGAGCAGTACTTC
-	-	TRBV10-1	TRBJ1-5	CASPELGGESNQPQHF	TGCGCCAGCCCTGAACTGGGAGGAGAGAGCAATCAGCCCCAGCATTTT
many	-	TRBV7-9	TRBJ2-7	CASSPREGSSYEQYF	TGTGCCAGCAGTCCCAGGGAAGGGAGCTCCTACGAGCAGTACTTC
few	-	TRBV12-3/TRBV12-4	TRBJ1-2	CASSSGDGYTF	TGTGCCAGCAGTTCCGGAGATGGCTACACCTTC
many	-	TRBV6-2/TRBV6-3	TRBJ1-1	CASRPYVDLHEAFF	TGTGCCAGCAGACCCTATGTGGACTTACATGAAGCTTTCTTT
many	TRBD1	TRBV12-3/TRBV12-4	TRBJ2-7	CASSWTGTTYEQYF	TGTGCCAGCAGTTGGACAGGGACGACCTACGAGCAGTACTTC
many	TRBD1	TRBV7-9	TRBJ2-1	CASSQGQASLYNEQFF	TGTGCCAGCAGCCAAGGACAGGCTAGCTTATACAATGAGCAGTTCTTC
few	TRBD1	TRBV7-2	TRBJ2-7	CASSTRTGAYEQYF	TGTGCCAGCAGCACTCGGACAGGAGCCTACGAGCAGTACTTC